This entry concerns a single T cell receptor (beta chain). Its antigen remains unknown. The source of the sample is a study of beta chain features in type 1 diabetes. Study background: All samples together contributed about 100,000,000 sorted cells for examination.

This CDR3 region has 16 residues. The germline V gene has CDR1 MDHEN and CDR2 SYDVKM. V dropped 4 bases and J dropped 6; count of bases not matched to a gene: 7. Findings of the study overall: Patients with type 1 diabetes showed fewer VDJ junction insertions and more deletions. Among all four CD4+ subsets, Type 1 diabetes patients had TCRB CDR3s that were moderately but significantly shorter.

cDNA synthesis used the whole RNA isolate, giving expressed TCRB sequences. Libraries were prepared by immunoSEQ multiplex PCR; TCRdb keeps only in-frame clonotypes and omits some of them. The sample includes about 280,000 clones, over 14% seen only once; the top ten take about 0.014%. Each donor gave one heparinised blood draw averaging approximately 120 mL. By way of CD45RO/CCR7/CD25/CD127/CD95/CD27, the CD4+ regulatory, stem cell-like memory, central memory and naive cells were sorted. V usage is TRBV28 and J usage is TRBJ2-1; 12 bases match TRBD2. This sequence originates from a man between 18 and 35 years old with type 1 diabetes. The sample comprised naive CD4+ T cells from blood. CDR3 sequence: CASSYRLAGGVNEQFF. The DNA for the CDR3 is TGTGCCAGCAGTTACCGCCTAGCGGGAGGGGTCAATGAGCAGTTCTTC. The entire variable domain, with the rest obtained from reference TRBV28 and TRBJ2-1, is as follows: DVKVTQSSRYLVKRTGEKVFLECVQDMDHENMFWYRQDPGLGLRLIYFSYDVKMKEKGDIPEGYSVSREKKERFSLILESASTNQTSMYLCASSYRLAGGVNEQFFGPGTRLTVL.